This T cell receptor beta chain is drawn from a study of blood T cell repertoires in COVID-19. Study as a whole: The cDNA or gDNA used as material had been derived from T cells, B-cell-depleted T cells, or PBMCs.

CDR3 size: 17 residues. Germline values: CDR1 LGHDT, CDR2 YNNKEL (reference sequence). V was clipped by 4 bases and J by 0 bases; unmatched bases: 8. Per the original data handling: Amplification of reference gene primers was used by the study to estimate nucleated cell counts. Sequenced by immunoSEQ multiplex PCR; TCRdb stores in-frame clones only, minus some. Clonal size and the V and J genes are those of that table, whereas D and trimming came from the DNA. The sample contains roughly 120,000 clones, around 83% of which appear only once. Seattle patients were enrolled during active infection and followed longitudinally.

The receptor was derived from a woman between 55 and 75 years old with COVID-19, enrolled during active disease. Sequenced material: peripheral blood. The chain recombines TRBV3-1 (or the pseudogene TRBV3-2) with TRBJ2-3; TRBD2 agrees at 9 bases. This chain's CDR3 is CASSLAGRGGSTDTQYF. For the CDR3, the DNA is TGTGCCAGCAGCCTGGCGGGGCGGGGGGGTAGCACAGATACGCAGTATTTT.